This record covers a single TCR beta chain. The sample originates from a study of cytomegalovirus exposure and HLA in healthy donors. The primer mix had 60 Vbeta and 13 Jbeta primers. Clones were read by immunoSEQ multiplex PCR, and TCRdb kept only the in-frame ones, dropping some. Its clone listing holds just over 80,000 clones. V lost 4 bases to trimming and J lost 15 bases, with 13 bases between them. Per germline, CDR1 SNHLY and CDR2 FYNNEI. This CDR3 has 11 residues. The V gene is TRBV2, the J gene TRBJ2-1; D remains unclear. This TCR was sampled from a woman aged 30 to 39 in good health and CMV-seronegative. Specimen: PBMCs. CDR3 bases: TGTGCCAGCAGTGCGACTCAAGAAGTGTTCTTC. Residues: CASSATQEVFF. The entire variable domain, with the rest obtained from reference TRBV2 and TRBJ2-1, is as follows: EPEVTQTPSHQVTQMGQEVILRCVPISNHLYFYWYRQILGQKVEFLVSFYNNEISEKSEIFDDQFSVERPDGSNFTLKIRSTKLEDSAMYFCASSATQEVFFGPGTRLTVL.